Following are 11 T cell receptor beta chains from one sample sequenced in a study of blood T cell repertoires in COVID-19. Sequenced by immunoSEQ multiplex PCR; TCRdb stores in-frame clones only, minus some. The sample yields 90,000 to 100,000 clones, 70% to 90% seen once. Sequenced: peripheral blood. The receptors come from a man at least 80 years old with acute or convalescent COVID-19.

The chain recombines TRBV28 with TRBJ2-2, with TRBD2 identical over 8 bases. CDR1 is MDHEN and CDR2 is SYDVKM in the germline V gene. CDR3 length equals 15 residues. The ends lost 5 bases at V and 8 bases at J; junction bases unmatched: 10. The CDR3 spells CASSAPGLVRGELFF. The DNA of the CDR3 is TGTGCCAGCAGTGCTCCGGGACTAGTTCGGGGGGAGCTGTTTTTT.

The chain uses TRBV7-8 and TRBJ2-3; 8 nucleotides line up with TRBD2. Germline assignment: CDR1 SGHVS and CDR2 FQNEAQ. V lost 4 bases, J lost 2 bases, and 17 bases stayed unmatched. This CDR3 comprises 19 residues. Here the CDR3 reads CASSSSTGTSSPITDTQYF. CDR3 DNA: TGTGCCAGCAGCTCATCCACCGGGACTAGTTCACCAATCACAGATACGCAGTATTTT.

The chain is built from TRBV13 and TRBJ1-2, with 10 bases fitting TRBD1. The CDR3 extends over 15 amino acids. J lost 2 bases, V lost 1 base, and 1 base had no gene match. From germline, CDR1 is PRHDT and CDR2 FYEKMQ (reference sequence). The CDR3 is CASSLETGGNYGYTF. The CDR3 DNA is TGTGCCAGCAGCTTAGAGACAGGGGGCAACTATGGCTACACCTTC. The full variable domain, its missing parts supplied by reference TRBV13 and TRBJ1-2, is AAGVIQSPRHLIKEKRETATLKCYPIPRHDTVYWYQQGPGQDPQFLISFYEKMQSDKGSIPDRFSAQQFSDYHSELNMSSLELGDSALYFCASSLETGGNYGYTFGSGTRLTVV.

The chain uses TRBV7-2 and TRBJ2-4; 7 bases are shared with TRBD1. The V and J ends lost 5 bases and 1 base, in that order; junction bases with no gene match: 2. Looked up from germline, CDR1 is SGHTA and CDR2 is FQGNSA. The CDR3 is 14 residues long. As DNA, the CDR3 is TGTGCCAGCAGCCCCAGGGGGGCCAAAAACATTCAGTACTTC. It codes for CASSPRGAKNIQYF.

The chain has TRBV5-1 and TRBJ2-5, with 8 nucleotides matching TRBD2. CDR1 is SGHRS and CDR2 is YFSETQ in the germline V gene. V lost 4 bases to trimming and J lost 0 bases; unmatched junction nucleotides: 5. CDR3 size: 15 residues. CDR3 coding DNA: TGCGCCAGCAGCGCGGGACTAGAGTACCAAGAGACCCAGTACTTC. Protein: CASSAGLEYQETQYF.

The V and J genes are TRBV4-2 and TRBJ1-2; D not resolved. CDR3 length equals 14 residues. Germline CDR1 is LGHNA and CDR2 is YNFKEQ. V was trimmed by 0 bases and J by 7 bases, leaving 12 bases between them. The CDR3 region is CASSQERVSGGYTF. The CDR3 region has the DNA TGTGCCAGCAGCCAAGAACGGGTTTCGGGTGGCTACACCTTC.

This chain links TRBV3-1 (or the pseudogene TRBV3-2) with TRBJ1-1; D unclear. The CDR3 is 12 residues long. Trimming shortened V by 5 bases and J by 3 bases, and 7 bases separated the two germline ends. Germline V gene lookup returns CDR1 LGHDT and CDR2 YNNKEL (reference sequence). The CDR3 region is CASSGSDTEAFF. For the CDR3, the DNA is TGTGCCAGCAGCGGCAGTGACACTGAAGCTTTCTTT.

J is TRBJ2-3 and V is TRBV5-1; 8 positions agree with TRBD1. Trimming cost V 2 bases and J 4 bases; bases outside gene matches: 3. This CDR3 is 14 amino acids long. Germline CDR1 SGHRS, CDR2 YFSETQ. In nucleotides, the CDR3 is TGCGCCAGCAGCTTTGACAGGGGTGCAGATACGCAGTATTTT. It codes for CASSFDRGADTQYF.

The chain employs TRBV7-2 and TRBJ1-2, with a possible D match to TRBD1 (6 bases). This CDR3 is 15 amino acids long. Trimming removed 0 bases from V and 8 bases from J, with 16 bases in between. Germline values: CDR1 SGHTA, CDR2 FQGNSA. The CDR3 region is CASSLAPGAREGYTF. The DNA of the CDR3 is TGTGCCAGCAGCTTAGCGCCAGGGGCAAGGGAAGGCTACACCTTC.

The chain is built from TRBV27 and TRBJ2-5; a possible D gene is TRBD2 (5 bases). Trimming pared 2 bases from V and 7 bases from J, leaving 8 bases between. Germline CDR1 is MNHEY and CDR2 is SMNVEV (reference sequence). The CDR3 has 12 amino acids. CDR3: CASSLNRGTQYF. CDR3 coding DNA: TGTGCCAGCAGTTTAAATCGGGGGACCCAGTACTTC.

The chain has TRBV15 and TRBJ1-4; D is possibly TRBD1 (6 bases). V lost 6 bases to trimming and J lost 0 bases, with 14 bases between them. CDR1 is LNHNV and CDR2 is YYDKDF in the germline V gene (reference sequence). The CDR3 is 16 amino acids. The DNA for the CDR3 is TGTGCCACCAGGAGGACAGTAGGGCCAACTAATGAAAAACTGTTTTTT. Translation: CATRRTVGPTNEKLFF.